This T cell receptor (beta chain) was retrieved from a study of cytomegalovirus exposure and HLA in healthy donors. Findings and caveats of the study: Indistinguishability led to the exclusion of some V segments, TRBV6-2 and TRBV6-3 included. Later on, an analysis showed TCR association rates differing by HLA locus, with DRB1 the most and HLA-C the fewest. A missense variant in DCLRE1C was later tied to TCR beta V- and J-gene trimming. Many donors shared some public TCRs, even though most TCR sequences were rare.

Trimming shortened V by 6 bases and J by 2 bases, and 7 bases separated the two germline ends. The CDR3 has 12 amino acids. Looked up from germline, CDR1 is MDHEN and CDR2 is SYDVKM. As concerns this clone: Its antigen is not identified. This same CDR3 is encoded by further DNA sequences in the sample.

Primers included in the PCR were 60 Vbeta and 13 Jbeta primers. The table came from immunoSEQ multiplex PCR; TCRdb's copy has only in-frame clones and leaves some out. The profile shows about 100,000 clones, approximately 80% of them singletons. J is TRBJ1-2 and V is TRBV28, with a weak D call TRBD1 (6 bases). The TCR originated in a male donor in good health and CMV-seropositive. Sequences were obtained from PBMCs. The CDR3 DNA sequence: TGTGCCAGCAGAACAGGGAACTATGGCTACACCTTC. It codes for CASRTGNYGYTF.